The 2 T cell receptor beta chains below come from one sample, sequenced in a study of radiation and T cells in renal cell carcinoma. Assay: immunoSEQ multiplex PCR; the TCRdb copy retains only in-frame clones and omits some. The data show 70,000 or so clones, about four fifths seen once. Noted time point: blood 2 weeks post-SBRT. The sample's treatment: 15 Gy SBRT to primary tumor, nephrectomy 4 weeks later. This specimen consisted of blood, obtained from a patient whose treatment included radiotherapy and nephrectomy. All receptors derive from a man aged 60 to 75 with renal cell carcinoma.

The V call is TRBV14, the J call TRBJ2-2, with 11 bases aligning to TRBD1. The CDR3 runs 17 residues. V lost 5 bases, J lost 2 bases, and 7 bases stayed unmatched. The germline gives CDR1 SGHDN, CDR2 FVKESK. The CDR3: CASSNWTGGANTGELFF. In DNA form, the CDR3 reads TGTGCCAGCAGCAACTGGACAGGGGGCGCTAACACCGGGGAGCTGTTTTTT.

This rearrangement joins TRBV30 to TRBJ2-7, with D possibly being TRBD2 (6 bases). This CDR3 contains 12 residues. Germline V CDR1 and CDR2: GTSNPN, SVGIG (reference sequence). The V end was cut by 3 bases, the J end by 3 bases, with 9 bases between. The CDR3: CAWRVADYEQYF. Here the CDR3 DNA reads TGTGCCTGGAGGGTAGCGGACTACGAGCAGTACTTC.